A single sample is the source of the 3 T cell receptor beta chains below, sequenced in a study of T cells in Graves' hyperthyroidism and ophthalmopathy. Using RNA transcripts as the source, TCR beta CDR3 regions were amplified. HTBI primers were used for first-round RT-PCR of the TCR CDR3. TCRdb analysed the multiplex PCR reads with MiXCR anew, one entry per CDR3 protein. The data show about 130,000 distinct CDR3 sequences, around 20% seen once. The specimen was blood. Every receptor here comes from a woman aged 45 to 65 with Graves' hyperthyroidism that later progressed to Graves' ophthalmopathy.

This clonotype was found many times. This sequence joins TRBV28 and TRBJ1-1, with 7 bases identical to TRBD1. V shed 6 bases, J shed 1 base, and the junction held 8 bases outside the gene matches. CDR3 size: 15 residues. CDR1 is MDHEN and CDR2 is SYDVKM in the germline V gene. The CDR3 spells CASRTPRGTNTEAFF. The CDR3 DNA sequence: TGTGCCAGCAGAACACCCAGGGGGACGAACACTGAAGCTTTCTTT.

This rearrangement joins TRBV24-1 to TRBJ2-3; TRBD1 agrees at 11 bases. The CDR3 consists of 15 residues. Germline CDR1 KGHDR, CDR2 SFDVKD. V lost 5 bases and J lost 1; bases outside the gene matches: 1. The CDR3 DNA follows: TGTGCCACCAGTGGGACAGGGGGCGGCACAGATACGCAGTATTTT. The encoded protein is CATSGTGGGTDTQYF.

This clonotype occurred many times. The chain combines TRBV28 with TRBJ1-1, with D uncertain. This CDR3 is 15 amino acids long. The germline V and J ends were trimmed by 5 bases and 0 bases, with 13 bases remaining between them. Looked up from germline, CDR1 is MDHEN and CDR2 is SYDVKM. The CDR3 is CASSPTDFMNTEAFF. CDR3 nucleotide sequence: TGTGCCAGCAGTCCCACAGATTTCATGAACACTGAAGCTTTCTTT.